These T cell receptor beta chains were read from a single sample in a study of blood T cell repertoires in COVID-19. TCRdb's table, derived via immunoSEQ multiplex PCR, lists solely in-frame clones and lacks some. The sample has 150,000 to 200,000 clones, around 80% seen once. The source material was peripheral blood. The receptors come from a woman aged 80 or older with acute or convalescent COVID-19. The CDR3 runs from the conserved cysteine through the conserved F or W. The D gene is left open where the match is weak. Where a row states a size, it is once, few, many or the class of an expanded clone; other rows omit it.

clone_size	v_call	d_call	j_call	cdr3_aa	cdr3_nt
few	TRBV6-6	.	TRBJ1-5	CASSYPGRRGNQPQHF	TGTGCCAGCAGTTACCCCGGCCGCAGGGGCAATCAGCCCCAGCATTTT
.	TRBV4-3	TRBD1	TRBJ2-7	CASSQGPGQGRSIYEQYF	TGCGCCAGCAGCCAAGGACCGGGACAGGGAAGGAGTATCTACGAGCAGTACTTC
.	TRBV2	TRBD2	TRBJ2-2	CASSAMSSGNTGELFF	TGTGCCAGCAGTGCGATGTCTAGCGGGAACACCGGGGAGCTGTTTTTT
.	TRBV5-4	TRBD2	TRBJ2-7	CASSYGLADIYEQYF	TGTGCCAGCAGCTACGGACTAGCGGACATCTACGAGCAGTACTTC
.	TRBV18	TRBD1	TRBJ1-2	CASSPDRDYGYTF	TGTGCCAGCTCACCCGACAGGGACTATGGCTACACCTTC
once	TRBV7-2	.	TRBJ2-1	CASSSNLGLGQFF	TGTGCCAGCAGCTCGAATTTGGGACTGGGGCAGTTCTTC
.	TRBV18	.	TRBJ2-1	CASSSSGTPQEVQFF	TGTGCCAGCTCATCTTCCGGGACTCCTCAAGAGGTGCAGTTCTTC
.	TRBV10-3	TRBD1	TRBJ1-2	CAISPRQGYYGYTF	TGTGCCATCAGCCCTCGACAGGGCTACTATGGCTACACCTTC
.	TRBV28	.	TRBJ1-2	CASSFASTLWGYTF	TGTGCCAGCAGTTTTGCCTCCACGCTATGGGGCTACACCTTC
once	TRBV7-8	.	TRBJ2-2	CASSLWRQNTGELFF	TGTGCCAGCAGCTTATGGCGGCAGAACACCGGGGAGCTGTTTTTT
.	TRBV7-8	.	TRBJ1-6	CASRLREGASSPLHF	TGTGCCAGCAGATTGAGAGAAGGGGCAAGTTCACCCCTCCACTTT
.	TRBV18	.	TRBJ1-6	CASSPTADNSPLHF	TGTGCCAGCTCCCCGACAGCAGATAATTCACCCCTCCACTTT
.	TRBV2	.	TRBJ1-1	CASSFVGGNTEAFF	TGTGCCAGCAGCTTTGTCGGGGGAAACACTGAAGCTTTCTTT
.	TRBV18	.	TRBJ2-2	CASSPLIPDLNTGELFF	TGTGCCAGCTCACCACTTATTCCAGATTTGAACACCGGGGAGCTGTTTTTT
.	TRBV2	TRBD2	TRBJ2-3	CASRGGLAVDTQYF	TGTGCCAGCAGAGGGGGACTAGCTGTAGATACGCAGTATTTT
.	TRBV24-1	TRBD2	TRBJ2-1	CATSAGTSSYNEQFF	TGTGCCACCAGTGCTGGGACTAGCTCCTACAATGAGCAGTTCTTC
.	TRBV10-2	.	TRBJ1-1	CASVQGTVSEAFF	TGCGCCAGCGTACAGGGAACGGTCTCTGAAGCTTTCTTT
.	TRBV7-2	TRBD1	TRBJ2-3	CASSLGGQGASDTQYF	TGTGCCAGCAGCTTAGGCGGACAGGGGGCTTCAGATACGCAGTATTTT
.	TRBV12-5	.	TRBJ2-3	CASGLRVAGTDTQYF	TGTGCTAGTGGTTTACGAGTAGCGGGCACAGATACGCAGTATTTT
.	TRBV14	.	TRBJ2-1	CASSQLQVIYNEQFF	TGTGCCAGCAGCCAGTTACAGGTTATCTACAATGAGCAGTTCTTC
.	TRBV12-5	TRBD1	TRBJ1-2	CASGLTRTGGLYGYTF	TGTGCTAGTGGTTTGACGCGGACAGGGGGCCTCTATGGCTACACCTTC
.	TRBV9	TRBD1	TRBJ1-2	CASSGPGQSNRYTF	TGTGCCAGCAGCGGACCGGGACAGTCAAATCGGTACACCTTC